Shown below are 31 T cell receptor beta chains from a single sample sequenced in a study of OX40 agonist ivuxolimab in advanced cancers. Only in-frame clones appear in the TCRdb table, and some are missing; sequencing was by immunoSEQ multiplex PCR. The sample has 75,000 to 95,000 clones, roughly 80% seen once; the top ten hold around 0.5%. The starting material was CD4+ or CD8+ T cells sorted from blood, obtained in a trial of the OX40 agonist ivuxolimab. The receptors originated from an adult with an advanced solid tumor such as melanoma, head and neck, liver or kidney cancer.

The V and J genes are TRBV6-6 and TRBJ2-1, with TRBD1 identical over 11 bases. Germline CDR1 MNHNY, CDR2 SVGAGI (reference sequence). V lost 4 bases and J lost 7; bases outside the gene matches: 3. The CDR3 runs 14 residues. The CDR3 nucleotides read TGTGCCAGCAGTTCGGGACAGGGGGTTAATGAGCAGTTCTTC. Translated, it gives CASSSGQGVNEQFF.

In the case of this clone: The same CDR3 can be traced to other DNA sequences in this sample. The chain couples TRBV28 to TRBJ1-1; D gene ambiguous. V was clipped by 3 bases and J by 8 bases, with 4 bases between them. The CDR3 sequence is 10 residues long. Germline V lookup: CDR1 MDHEN, CDR2 SYDVKM. CDR3 in DNA: TGTGCCAGCAGTTTGGGGGAAGCTTTCTTT. Protein product: CASSLGEAFF.

The V call is TRBV28, the J call TRBJ1-6, with D tentatively TRBD1 (5 bases). Looked up from germline, CDR1 is MDHEN and CDR2 is SYDVKM. Trimming stripped 5 bases from V and 7 bases from J, with 15 bases between. This CDR3 contains 15 residues. CDR3 nucleotides: TGTGCCAGCAGTCCAAAGGCGGGGCCGAATTCACCCCTCCACTTT. Translating it yields CASSPKAGPNSPLHF.

The chain couples TRBV7-2 to TRBJ2-1, with 8 bases identical to TRBD2. The length of the CDR3 is 14 residues. V gave up 6 bases and J gave up 2 bases; unmatched junction bases: 3. Germline CDR1 SGHTA, CDR2 FQGNSA. The CDR3 region is CASRSGRTYNEQFF. The CDR3, as DNA: TGTGCCAGCAGAAGCGGGAGAACCTACAATGAGCAGTTCTTC. Drawing the rest from reference TRBV7-2 and TRBJ2-1, the complete variable domain is GAGVSQSPSNKVTEKGKDVELRCDPISGHTALYWYRQSLGQGLEFLIYFQGNSAPDKSGLPSDRFSAERTGGSVSTLTIQRTQQEDSAVYLCASRSGRTYNEQFFGPGTRLTVL.

The chain carries TRBV2 and TRBJ1-5; D remains unclear. The CDR3 runs to 13 residues. The germline gives CDR1 SNHLY, CDR2 FYNNEI. V shed 3 bases and J shed 4 bases, with 7 bases lying between them. Here the CDR3 DNA reads TGTGCCAGCAGTGACCGACCTAATCAGCCCCAGCATTTT. This gives the protein CASSDRPNQPQHF.

In its sample, this clone was seen once. The genes are TRBV18 and TRBJ2-5; 8 nucleotides match TRBD1. The CDR3 consists of 14 residues. With 2 bases clipped from V and 5 bases from J, the junction kept 4 bases outside the gene matches. Germline lookup yields CDR1 KGHSH and CDR2 LQKENI. The DNA for the CDR3 is TGTGCCAGCTCACCAGACAGGGGAATGGAGACCCAGTACTTC. It translates to CASSPDRGMETQYF.

Only one count was recorded for this clone. V is TRBV2 and J is TRBJ1-4; no clear D. The germline V gene has CDR1 SNHLY and CDR2 FYNNEI. Trimming shortened V by 0 bases and J by 8 bases, and 10 bases separated the two germline ends. The CDR3 runs 14 residues. CDR3 sequence reads: CASSEASAREKLFF. CDR3 DNA sequence: TGTGCCAGCAGTGAAGCATCAGCTAGGGAAAAACTGTTTTTT. Together with reference TRBV2 and TRBJ1-4, the CDR3 gives the full variable domain: EPEVTQTPSHQVTQMGQEVILRCVPISNHLYFYWYRQILGQKVEFLVSFYNNEISEKSEIFDDQFSVERPDGSNFTLKIRSTKLEDSAMYFCASSEASAREKLFFGSGTQLSVL.

This chain links TRBV6-5 with TRBJ2-7, with TRBD2 identical over 11 bases. Trimming removed 1 base from V and 3 bases from J; junction bases left unmatched: 2. CDR1 is MNHEY, CDR2 SVGAGI, per germline. The CDR3 has 15 residues. CDR3 DNA sequence: TGTGCCAGCAGTTACTTGACTAGCGGGATCTACGAGCAGTACTTC. Protein: CASSYLTSGIYEQYF.

CDR3 in amino acids: CASSQGTGNSGNTIYF. The CDR3 nucleotides are TGCGCCAGCAGCCAGGGGACAGGGAACTCTGGAAACACCATATATTTT. This chain connects TRBV5-1 to TRBJ1-3, with 9 positions matching TRBD1. The CDR3 runs to 16 residues. J lost 0 bases, V lost 4 bases, and 5 bases had no gene match. Germline CDR1 and CDR2: SGHRS and YFSETQ.

In DNA, the CDR3 is TGCGCCAGCAGCCAAGCAGGGAGTGGTTTGGGCCAAGAGACCCAGTACTTC. It codes for CASSQAGSGLGQETQYF. The V and J genes are TRBV4-3 and TRBJ2-5; TRBD1 or TRBD2 may be the D gene (5 bases each). This CDR3 has 17 residues. Germline CDR1 LGHNA, CDR2 YSLEER. Trimming removed 1 base at V and 1 base at J, with 16 bases between.

This chain uses TRBV7-9 with TRBJ2-1, with a possible D match to TRBD1 (6 bases). Per the germline V gene, CDR1 is SEHNR and CDR2 is FQNEAQ (reference sequence). Trimming took 0 bases from V and 8 from J, leaving 11 bases between them. The CDR3 covers 14 residues. The CDR3 sequence is CASSLAGTRDEQFF. CDR3 coding DNA: TGTGCCAGCAGCTTAGCGGGGACAAGGGATGAGCAGTTCTTC.

The chain joins TRBV5-1 to TRBJ2-5; 8 bases map to TRBD1. This CDR3 region has 13 residues. Germline V gene lookup returns CDR1 SGHRS and CDR2 YFSETQ. V lost 4 bases and J lost 4; bases outside the gene matches: 3. The CDR3 sequence is CASSPGQAETQYF. In DNA form, the CDR3 reads TGCGCCAGCAGCCCGGGACAGGCAGAGACCCAGTACTTC.

This clone was counted between two and nine times. J is TRBJ2-7 and V is TRBV28; D could derive from TRBD1 or TRBD2 (5 bases each). Trimming took off 7 bases at V and 0 bases at J, with 7 bases between the two ends. CDR3 length: 12 residues. Germline V gives CDR1 MDHEN, CDR2 SYDVKM. The CDR3 DNA sequence: TGTGCCAGCACCGGGACCTCCTACGAGCAGTACTTC. As protein: CASTGTSYEQYF.

The chain combines TRBV4-3 with TRBJ2-2; TRBD1 agrees at 7 bases. The CDR3 consists of 17 residues. Germline values: CDR1 LGHNA, CDR2 YSLEER. V dropped 0 bases and J dropped 0; count of bases not matched to a gene: 4. The CDR3 DNA reads TGCGCCAGCAGCCAAGAAGGGGGCAGGACGAACACCGGGGAGCTGTTTTTT. Amino acid sequence: CASSQEGGRTNTGELFF.

The chain carries TRBV29-1 and TRBJ2-5, with D possibly being TRBD1 or TRBD2 (5 bases each). V was clipped by 5 bases and J by 1 base, with 11 bases between them. Per germline, CDR1 SQVTM and CDR2 ANQGSEA. This CDR3 region has 13 residues. The chain's CDR3 is CSVWSGAQETQYF. CDR3 bases: TGCAGCGTTTGGTCCGGGGCCCAAGAGACCCAGTACTTC. Using reference TRBV29-1 and TRBJ2-5 for the parts outside the CDR3, the full variable domain is SAVISQKPSRDICQRGTSLTIQCQVDSQVTMMFWYRQQPGQSLTLIATANQGSEATYESGFVIDKFPISRPNLTFSTLTVSNMSPEDSSIYLCSVWSGAQETQYFGPGTRLLVL.

This chain links TRBV5-1 with TRBJ2-3; 7 nucleotides agree with TRBD2. Per the germline V gene, CDR1 is SGHRS and CDR2 is YFSETQ. The CDR3 runs to 16 residues. V shed 0 bases, J shed 2 bases, and the junction held 6 bases outside the gene matches. The CDR3 region has the DNA TGCGCCAGCAGCTTGGGTTTGGGGGGGAACACAGATACGCAGTATTTT. Encoded protein: CASSLGLGGNTDTQYF.

The chain is built from TRBV28 and TRBJ2-5; TRBD1 is a possible D gene (5 bases). The CDR3 extends over 12 amino acids. Trimming left V 6 bases short and J 8 bases short, with 13 bases between. From germline, CDR1 is MDHEN and CDR2 SYDVKM. DNA for the CDR3: TGTGCCAGCAGCCCCAGGGTCTCCACCCAGTACTTC. Translation gives CASSPRVSTQYF. The whole variable domain, remainder taken from reference TRBV28 and TRBJ2-5, is DVKVTQSSRYLVKRTGEKVFLECVQDMDHENMFWYRQDPGLGLRLIYFSYDVKMKEKGDIPEGYSVSREKKERFSLILESASTNQTSMYLCASSPRVSTQYFGPGTRLLVL.

J is TRBJ1-6 and V is TRBV7-9; no clear D. Trimming removed 1 base at V and 11 bases at J, with 9 bases between. The length of the CDR3 is 13 residues. Germline V gives CDR1 SEHNR, CDR2 FQNEAQ (reference sequence). CDR3 nucleotides: TGTGCCAGCAGCTTAGACGCGCAAGCACCCCTCCACTTT. Encoded protein: CASSLDAQAPLHF.

The chain combines TRBV28 with TRBJ1-2; TRBD1 matches 8 bases. J gave up 4 bases and V 5 bases, and 9 bases lay outside the gene matches. The germline V gene has CDR1 MDHEN and CDR2 SYDVKM. This CDR3 is built from 15 residues. The CDR3 reads CASSGAGGGSYGYTF. CDR3 DNA: TGTGCCAGCAGTGGCGCAGGGGGCGGTTCCTATGGCTACACCTTC.

This clone was found once. The chain is built from TRBV7-2 and TRBJ2-7, with D unresolved. V gave up 1 base and J gave up 3 bases, with 7 bases separating them. Germline assignment: CDR1 SGHTA and CDR2 FQGNSA. The CDR3 is 13 residues long. Here the CDR3 DNA reads TGTGCCAGCAGCTTAGGGTGGAGCTACGAGCAGTACTTC. Amino acids: CASSLGWSYEQYF.

CDR3 coding DNA: TGTGCCAGCAGCTTGGGGGGCGGCAATCAGCCCCAGCATTTT. It codes for CASSLGGGNQPQHF. The chain combines TRBV7-9 with TRBJ1-5, with D perhaps TRBD1 (6 bases). From germline, CDR1 is SEHNR and CDR2 FQNEAQ (reference sequence). The V gene lost 3 bases and the J gene lost 2 bases, with 8 bases spanning the gap. The CDR3 length is 14 residues.

The V call is TRBV5-6, the J call TRBJ2-5; TRBD1 agrees at 9 bases. The V segment lost 4 bases and the J segment 2 bases; nucleotides outside the gene matches: 6. Germline loops: CDR1 SGHDT, CDR2 YYEEEE. The CDR3 runs 15 residues. Written as DNA, the CDR3 is TGTGCCAGCAGCACTACGGGACAGGGTCAAGAGACCCAGTACTTC. Protein product: CASSTTGQGQETQYF.

This rearrangement joins TRBV28 to TRBJ2-1; the match to TRBD2 covers 8 bases. The CDR3 is made up of 17 amino acids. V was pared by 1 base and J by 3 bases, with 8 bases of the junction left unmatched. From germline, CDR1 is MDHEN and CDR2 SYDVKM. CDR3: CASSLSGGRLRYNEQFF. The CDR3, as DNA: TGTGCCAGCAGTTTATCGGGGGGGCGGCTTCGCTACAATGAGCAGTTCTTC.

The V call is TRBV30, the J call TRBJ1-2; tentatively, D is TRBD1 (5 bases). CDR1 and CDR2 (germline): GTSNPN, SVGIG (reference sequence). V shed 8 bases and J shed 8 bases, with 18 bases lying between them. The CDR3 runs 12 residues. CDR3 residues: CAGFGTPGGYTF. The CDR3 coding sequence is TGTGCCGGTTTTGGGACTCCGGGGGGCTACACCTTC.

This clone was counted only a few times. The V call is TRBV11-2, the J call TRBJ2-7; D uncertain. CDR1 and CDR2 (germline): SGHAT, FQNNGV. The CDR3 covers 10 residues. Between the trimmed V and J ends, which lost 5 bases and 7 bases, there was a span of 6 bases. In DNA form, the CDR3 reads TGTGCCAGCAGCGGGGTTGAGCAGTACTTC. It yields the protein CASSGVEQYF. Combining the CDR3 with reference TRBV11-2 and TRBJ2-7 gives the whole variable domain EAGVAQSPRYKIIEKRQSVAFWCNPISGHATLYWYQQILGQGPKLLIQFQNNGVVDDSQLPKDRFSAERLKGVDSTLKIQPAKLEDSAVYLCASSGVEQYFGPGTRLTVT.

V usage is TRBV18 and J usage is TRBJ2-6; 9 bases fit TRBD1. V lost 4 bases and J lost 2; bases outside the gene matches: 0. CDR3 size: 15 residues. Germline CDR1 KGHSH, CDR2 LQKENI. This CDR3 is CASSRTGAGANVLTF. CDR3 nucleotides: TGTGCCAGCTCACGGACAGGGGCTGGGGCCAACGTCCTGACTTTC.

The V and J genes are TRBV7-3 and TRBJ2-1; 9 positions agree with TRBD2. The CDR3 contains 18 residues. J was trimmed by 2 bases and V by 4 bases; bases with no gene match: 12. Germline V gene data show CDR1 as SGHTA and CDR2 as FQGTGA. The CDR3 bases are TGTGCCAGCAGCTCTCCCCCCGTTAGCGGGAGAGCCTACAATGAGCAGTTCTTC. Its translation is CASSSPPVSGRAYNEQFF.

Only a few counts were recorded for this clone. The V gene is TRBV6-5, the J gene TRBJ1-1, with D perhaps TRBD1 (6 bases). This CDR3 region has 13 residues. Per the germline V gene, CDR1 is MNHEY and CDR2 is SVGAGI. V was cut by 8 bases and J by 6 bases, with 16 bases left in between. The CDR3: CASLAGTSPEAFF. The CDR3 region has the DNA TGTGCCAGCCTTGCCGGGACATCTCCTGAAGCTTTCTTT.

V gene TRBV28 combines with J gene TRBJ1-6, with TRBD1 matching 7 bases. Per germline, CDR1 MDHEN and CDR2 SYDVKM. The CDR3 contains 15 residues. V shed 8 bases and J 4 bases; nucleotides not matched to a gene: 8. This CDR3 reads CASGRQGIYNSPLHF. The CDR3 DNA follows: TGTGCCAGCGGACGACAGGGTATTTATAATTCACCCCTCCACTTT.

This rearrangement joins TRBV30 to TRBJ2-3; no reliable D call. Between the trimmed V and J ends, which lost 1 base and 5 bases, there was a span of 7 bases. CDR1 is GTSNPN and CDR2 is SVGIG in the germline V gene (reference sequence). The CDR3 has 12 residues. The CDR3, as DNA: TGTGCCTGGAGTGCCCAAGTAGATACGCAGTATTTT. Its protein product is CAWSAQVDTQYF. The complete variable domain, with remaining parts taken from reference TRBV30 and TRBJ2-3, reads SQTIHQWPATLVQPVGSPLSLECTVEGTSNPNLYWYRQAAGRGLQLLFYSVGIGQISSEVPQNLSASRPQDRQFILSSKKLLLSDSGFYLCAWSAQVDTQYFGPGTRLTVL.

CDR3 DNA: TGTGCCAGCAGTTCCCCGGGACAGGGGGTCACTGAAGCTTTCTTT. Translating it yields CASSSPGQGVTEAFF. V and J are TRBV27 and TRBJ1-1; 11 nucleotides match TRBD1. V shed 4 bases and J 4 bases; nucleotides not matched to a gene: 5. Germline V lookup: CDR1 MNHEY, CDR2 SMNVEV (reference sequence). CDR3 length equals 15 residues.